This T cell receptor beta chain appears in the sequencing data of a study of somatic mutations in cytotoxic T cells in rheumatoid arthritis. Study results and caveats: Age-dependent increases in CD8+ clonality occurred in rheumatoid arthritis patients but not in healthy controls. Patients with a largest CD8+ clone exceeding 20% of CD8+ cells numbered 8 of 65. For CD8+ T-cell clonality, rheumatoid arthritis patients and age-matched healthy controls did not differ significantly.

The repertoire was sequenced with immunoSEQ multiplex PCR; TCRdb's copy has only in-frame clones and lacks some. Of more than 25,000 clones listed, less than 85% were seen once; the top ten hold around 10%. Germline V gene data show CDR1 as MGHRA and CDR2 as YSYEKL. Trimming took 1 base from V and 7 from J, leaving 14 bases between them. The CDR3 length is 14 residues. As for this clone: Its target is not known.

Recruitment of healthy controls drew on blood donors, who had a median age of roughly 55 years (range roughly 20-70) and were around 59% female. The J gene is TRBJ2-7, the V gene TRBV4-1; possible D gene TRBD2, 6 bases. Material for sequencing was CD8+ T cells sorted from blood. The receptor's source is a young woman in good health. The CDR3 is CASSQGGGTVEQYF. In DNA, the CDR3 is TGCGCCAGCAGCCAAGGAGGCGGGACGGTTGAGCAGTACTTC.